This T cell receptor (beta chain) was identified during a study of shared clonotypes between healthy human individuals. The wider study: Per donor, three plates held CD4 naive cells, three held CD4 memory, two held CD8 naive and one held CD8 memory.

The length of the CDR3 is 12 residues. Germline CDR1 is MNHEY and CDR2 is SMNVEV (reference sequence). V was trimmed by 5 bases and J by 4 bases, leaving 6 bases between them. Donors included only healthy HIV-negative adults lacking recent acute infections or vaccinations. CD8 memory comprised CD45RO+ plus CCR7-negative CD45RA+ TemRA cells. Note on this clone: Its antigen is undetermined.

Profiled with immunoSEQ multiplex PCR; TCRdb holds only in-frame clones, not every one. This sample yields approximately 640,000 clones, of which 90% are seen a single time; around a third belongs to the top ten. Study conclusions and caveats: Some clonotypes were shared by all four sorted-subset donors, while others were not shared. The non-shared ones had lower generation probabilities than the shared ones.

The chain combines TRBV27 with TRBJ2-1; no firm D call. The sample taken for sequencing was memory CD8+ T cells from PBMCs. The subset denotes: CD45RO+ cells pooled with CCR7-negative TemRA cells. The sequence came from a man aged 18 to 29 in good health. Some clones in this sample may be carry-over from other donors' samples. The CDR3 nucleotides are TGTGCCAGCAGTCACGGTTACAATGAGCAGTTCTTC. Translated, it gives CASSHGYNEQFF.